These 19 T cell receptor beta chains were all obtained from the same sample, sequenced in a study of technical replicates of blood from a few donors. Method: immunoSEQ multiplex PCR; TCRdb's copy keeps in-frame clones and lacks some. Of about 53,000 clones listed, about 86% were seen once; the top ten hold 5.6%. Sequenced sample: PBMCs. The origin of the receptors is a human donor in good health. Some clones in this sample may be carry-over from other donors' samples.

Here the CDR3 DNA reads TGTGCCAGCAGCTTACAGGGGTTTGGCACTGAAGCTTTCTTT. It specifies CASSLQGFGTEAFF. V usage is TRBV7-9 and J usage is TRBJ1-1; TRBD1 is a possible D gene (6 bases). V shed 2 bases and J shed 4 bases, with 11 bases lying between them. The V gene's germline CDR1 is SEHNR and CDR2 FQNEAQ (reference sequence). This CDR3 region has 14 residues.

The V and J genes are TRBV9 and TRBJ1-5; possibly TRBD1 for D (5 bases). The CDR3 loop spans 15 amino acids. V dropped 4 bases and J dropped 7 bases, with 18 bases sitting between them. The V gene's germline CDR1 is SGDLS and CDR2 YYNGEE. Written as DNA, the CDR3 is TGTGCCAGCAGCCCAATGGGGGGTGAAGGACAGCCCCAGCATTTT. This translates into CASSPMGGEGQPQHF.

This rearrangement joins TRBV4-3 to TRBJ1-6; a weak D match, TRBD1 (6 bases). Germline CDR1 and CDR2: LGHNA and YSLEER. The ends were cut back, 1 base at V and 1 base at J, with 14 bases in the middle. The CDR3 sequence is 18 residues long. The CDR3: CASSQVIGGFSYNSPLHF. DNA for the CDR3: TGCGCCAGCAGCCAAGTTATTGGGGGCTTTTCCTATAATTCACCCCTCCACTTT.

The rearrangement joins TRBV19 to TRBJ1-1; 7 bases match TRBD1. V was clipped by 6 bases and J by 0 bases; unmatched bases: 7. Germline lookup yields CDR1 LNHDA and CDR2 SQIVND (reference sequence). This CDR3 is built from 15 residues. The CDR3 spells CASRDGQALNTEAFF. The CDR3 DNA follows: TGTGCCAGTAGGGACGGACAGGCCTTGAACACTGAAGCTTTCTTT. Looking up the rest from reference TRBV19 and TRBJ1-1 gives the full variable domain: DGGITQSPKYLFRKEGQNVTLSCEQNLNHDAMYWYRQDPGQGLRLIYYSQIVNDFQKGDIAEGYSVSREKKESFPLTVTSAQKNPTAFYLCASRDGQALNTEAFFGQGTRLTVV.

The chain links TRBV7-8 to TRBJ2-3; TRBD2 agrees at 10 bases. Germline V gene sequence: CDR1 SGHVS, CDR2 FQNEAQ. This CDR3 is built from 14 residues. Germline trimming cut 6 bases from V and 4 bases from J; bases unmatched to any gene: 4. The CDR3 here is CASSHSGGPDTQYF. CDR3 DNA sequence: TGTGCCAGCAGTCATAGCGGGGGGCCAGATACGCAGTATTTT.

The rearrangement links TRBV5-4 to TRBJ2-1; the match to TRBD2 covers 11 bases. Germline-derived CDR1 and CDR2 are SGHNT and YYREEE (reference sequence). The V gene end was trimmed by 4 bases and the J gene end by 6 bases; junction bases not matched to a gene: 6. The CDR3 is 15 residues long. The CDR3 region has the DNA TGTGCCAGCAGCCGGGGACTAGCGGAGGGCAATGAGCAGTTCTTC. Translating gives CASSRGLAEGNEQFF.

There are a few counts of this clone. The genes are TRBV2 and TRBJ1-1; perhaps TRBD1 as D (5 bases). Germline V gene data show CDR1 as SNHLY and CDR2 as FYNNEI. The CDR3 covers 13 residues. The V end lost 4 bases, the J end lost 1 base, and 7 bases lay between the germline ends. CDR3 residues: CASSGQSNTEAFF. CDR3 in DNA: TGTGCCAGCAGTGGACAGTCGAACACTGAAGCTTTCTTT.

This clone was counted a single time. V gene TRBV5-6 combines with J gene TRBJ2-7; possibly TRBD2 for D (6 bases). Trimming pared 0 bases from V and 7 bases from J, leaving 17 bases between. The CDR3 has 15 residues. Per germline, CDR1 SGHDT and CDR2 YYEEEE. The CDR3, as DNA: TGTGCCAGCAGCTTGGTTGGGGGATTCGCGGGAGAGCAGTACTTC. Amino acid sequence: CASSLVGGFAGEQYF.

This clone has only a few counts. The CDR3 DNA reads TGTGCCAGCAGTGAAAGCTCGAGAAATTCACCCCTCCACTTT. Protein: CASSESSRNSPLHF. The V and J genes are TRBV25-1 and TRBJ1-6; no clear D gene. Germline V CDR1 and CDR2: MGHDK, SYGVNS. Trimming took off 2 bases at V and 7 bases at J, with 9 bases between the two ends. This CDR3 spans 14 amino acids.

V and J are TRBV7-9 and TRBJ1-6; D gene unclear. V lost 5 bases to trimming and J lost 13 bases, with 15 bases between them. Germline loops: CDR1 SEHNR, CDR2 FQNEAQ (reference sequence). The length of the CDR3 is 13 residues. The CDR3: CASSLAGVRPLHF. The CDR3 region has the DNA TGTGCCAGCAGCCTCGCCGGGGTGCGGCCCCTCCACTTT. The full variable domain, with the rest looked up from reference TRBV7-9 and TRBJ1-6, is DTGVSQNPRHKITKRGQNVTFRCDPISEHNRLYWYRQTLGQGPEFLTYFQNEAQLEKSRLLSDRFSAERPKGSFSTLEIQRTEQGDSAMYLCASSLAGVRPLHFGNGTRLTVT.

The chain links TRBV6-6 to TRBJ2-5; 10 nucleotides match TRBD1. The CDR3 is 14 amino acids. After removal of 5 bases from V and 8 bases from J, the junction contained 8 bases not matched to a gene. Germline V lookup: CDR1 MNHNY, CDR2 SVGAGI (reference sequence). CDR3: CASSTRDRGGTQYF. The CDR3 DNA reads TGTGCCAGCAGTACCAGGGACAGGGGAGGAACCCAGTACTTC.

Only a few counts were recorded for this clone. V is TRBV14 and J is TRBJ1-6, with 7 bases matching TRBD1. The CDR3 sequence is 14 residues long. Germline loops: CDR1 SGHDN, CDR2 FVKESK. With 4 bases clipped from V and 7 bases from J, the junction kept 4 bases outside the gene matches. The CDR3 reads CASSLGTANSPLHF. Here the CDR3 DNA reads TGTGCCAGCAGCCTCGGGACAGCCAATTCACCCCTCCACTTT.

The chain couples TRBV15 to TRBJ2-5; D may be TRBD2 (5 bases). V lost 5 bases and J 5 bases, leaving 15 bases between the germline ends. In germline, CDR1 is LNHNV, CDR2 YYDKDF (reference sequence). The length of the CDR3 is 14 residues. The CDR3 DNA sequence: TGTGCCACCAGCTGGCGGCTAGCCGGGGAGACCCAGTACTTC. Protein sequence: CATSWRLAGETQYF.

The V gene is TRBV2, the J gene TRBJ1-2, with 8 nucleotides matching TRBD1. With V trimmed by 8 bases and J by 2 bases, 4 bases remained unmatched. This CDR3 region has 13 residues. Germline loops: CDR1 SNHLY, CDR2 FYNNEI. CDR3 DNA sequence: TGTGCCAGCGCGACAGGGGAGAACTATGGCTACACCTTC. Its translation is CASATGENYGYTF. Drawing the rest from reference TRBV2 and TRBJ1-2, the complete variable domain is EPEVTQTPSHQVTQMGQEVILRCVPISNHLYFYWYRQILGQKVEFLVSFYNNEISEKSEIFDDQFSVERPDGSNFTLKIRSTKLEDSAMYFCASATGENYGYTFGSGTRLTVV.

The chain carries TRBV23-1 and TRBJ2-3; D ambiguous. TRBV23-1 is sorted into the ORF group, with uncertain function. V lost 1 base and J 0 bases, leaving 5 bases between the germline ends. The CDR3 consists of 14 residues. CDR3 in amino acids: CASSQCNSTDTQYF. The CDR3 nucleotides read TGCGCCAGCAGTCAATGTAATAGCACAGATACGCAGTATTTT.

This rearrangement joins TRBV5-1 to TRBJ2-5; TRBD2 aligns across 9 bases. The junction had 3 bases not matched to a gene; V was cut back by 2 bases and J by 4 bases. CDR3 length: 14 residues. Germline V lookup: CDR1 SGHRS, CDR2 YFSETQ. The CDR3: CASSLAGGPETQYF. The CDR3 DNA is TGCGCCAGCAGCTTAGCGGGGGGCCCAGAGACCCAGTACTTC.

The chain has TRBV15 and TRBJ2-7, with 11 bases aligning to TRBD1. Germline CDR1 reads LNHNV; CDR2 reads YYDKDF (reference sequence). V lost 3 bases and J lost 4; bases outside the gene matches: 8. The CDR3 sequence is 16 residues long. CDR3 region: CATSRGQGEISYEQYF. As DNA, the CDR3 is TGTGCCACCAGCAGGGGACAGGGGGAGATCTCATACGAGCAGTACTTC. The full variable domain, its missing parts supplied by reference TRBV15 and TRBJ2-7, is DAMVIQNPRYQVTQFGKPVTLSCSQTLNHNVMYWYQQKSSQAPKLLFHYYDKDFNNEADTPDNFQSRRPNTSFCFLDIRSPGLGDTAMYLCATSRGQGEISYEQYFGPGTRLTVT.

V and J are TRBV6-5 and TRBJ1-2, with D possibly TRBD1 on 6 matching bases. V lost 5 bases, J lost 6 bases, and 13 bases lay in between. The CDR3 extends over 13 amino acids. CDR1 and CDR2 (germline): MNHEY, SVGAGI. This chain's CDR3 is CASSTGRGDGYTF. The CDR3 region has the DNA TGTGCCAGCAGTACAGGCAGGGGCGATGGCTACACCTTC.

A few counts support this clone. This chain uses TRBV30 with TRBJ1-5; 9 positions agree with TRBD1. Germline-derived CDR1 and CDR2 are GTSNPN and SVGIG (reference sequence). Losses at the gene ends were 2 bases for V and 6 bases for J; bases not matched to a gene: 5. The CDR3 is 14 residues long. The CDR3, as DNA: TGTGCCTGGAGTCCGGGACAGGGCTCTCAGCCCCAGCATTTT. It yields the protein CAWSPGQGSQPQHF.